This T cell receptor (beta chain) comes out of a study of cytomegalovirus exposure and HLA in healthy donors (dated by TCRdb to the late 2010s). Looking at the study overall: In an earlier analysis of approximately 640 of the donors, approximately 260 Gb of sequence data and 90 million to 120 million unique TCR beta sequences from about 179 million T cells were reported. Approximately 300 gigabases of sequencing data and 70 million to 100 million unique TCR sequences made up an early release that covered approximately 650 HLA-typed donors. Of the 398 genotyped donors, about 80% fell in the genetic ancestry cluster associated with self-reported Caucasian donors. The aim of the study was to test whether cataloging public T cell receptors could identify signatures of past pathogen exposure. Using immunosequencing, the study profiled T cell repertoires from 640 or so subjects and related those repertoires to cytomegalovirus serostatus. In addition to the first cohort of roughly 670 subjects, a separate validation cohort of some 120 different subjects was used. The study combined high-throughput TCR immunosequencing, statistical association of individual TCRs with disease status, and machine learning to predict cytomegalovirus infection status. A later analysis re-examined previously published TCR beta repertoires from about 700 donors and added high-resolution HLA genotyping to investigate patterns of TCR occurrence. In the later analysis, no new phenotypic data were used to find candidate immune exposures; instead, reliance was placed on TCR beta sequences and their occurrence across donors. In an earlier analysis of 500 to 650 of the donors, high-throughput TCR beta sequencing was used to judge whether each TCR beta V gene segment behaved as functional or pseudogenic. Alongside the repertoire data, information on donor age, sex, ethnicity and CMV serostatus was compiled. In a later genetic analysis, genome-wide SNP genotypes for about 65% of the roughly 670 donors were used, and that subset was treated as a discovery cohort. All discovery cohort repertoires had been generated using a single sequencing platform. HLA typing covered class I and class II loci at four-digit resolution. Typing coverage differed by locus: A, B, C, DRB1 and DQB1 were typed in roughly 629-640 donors, DQA1 in about 500, DPA1 in 600 to 610, and DPB1 in just under 490. Because of strong linkage in the cohort, five DR-DQ haplotypes were treated as single units for association and clustering. On average, over 200,000 unique TCR beta nucleotide sequences were sequenced per donor among a few hundred genotyped donors of the cohort, with 15% to 20% of those sequences being non-productive. Here is what the overall study found, with its caveats: A total of about 150 TCR beta chains were listed by the study as associated with cytomegalovirus. A cluster of highly shared sequence variants was judged likely to be a technical artifact of the sequencing pipeline. Linkage disequilibrium might explain the correlated functional status among segregating V segments, but an unknown experimental factor could not be ruled out. In a later analysis, TCR association rates were found to vary across HLA loci, with the most associated TCRs seen for DRB1 alleles and the fewest for HLA-C alleles. The classifier was reported to diagnose cytomegalovirus status with high specificity and sensitivity in both the original and validation cohorts. A later genetic analysis associated a missense DCLRE1C variant with V-gene and J-gene trimming of TCR beta chains, and an independent cohort replicated the association. This cohort had only TCR beta chains sequenced, and the lack of alpha or paired-chain data limited which features could be detected. Strong co-occurrence of HLA alleles, especially DR and DQ, made assigning TCR associations to individual alleles difficult. A later analysis associated 15,000 to 20,000 TCR beta sequences with specific HLA alleles at a false discovery rate of 0.05. Most CMV-associated TCR beta chains appeared to be HLA-restricted in a later analysis, and the HLA associations seemed to be driven largely by CMV exposure. Most TCR sequences were seen in very few donors, while some public TCRs were found in many individuals. The authors suggested that the approach could potentially be extended to other disease states and immunological phenotypes. Several of the top co-occurrence clusters appeared to be linked to parvovirus B19, influenza, CMV and Epstein-Barr virus, according to a later analysis. The presence/absence analyses assumed that sequencing depth was roughly uniform across donors, and that assumption may not be true. In a later analysis, HLA-associated TCR beta chains were found to be more clonally expanded and to have lower generation probabilities than equally common non-associated chains. A further reported finding was that TCR beta sequences accurately predicted the HLA-A and HLA-B alleles for most subjects in the first cohort. In vitro tests confirmed that three of the cytomegalovirus-associated TCR beta chains recognize cytomegalovirus antigens. Broadly in line with IMGT annotations, most TCR beta V segments showed up in productive rearrangements about 87% or about 30% of the time in an earlier analysis of several hundred of the donors. The earlier analysis of fewer than 750 of the donors excluded 15 to 20 rarely observed V segments, including chromosome 9 orphons, because counts were too low. In a later genetic analysis, fewer N-insertions in productive TCRs were reported among donors in an Asian-associated ancestry cluster than the approximately 670-donor mean. Immune exposure information for the cohort was limited to CMV serostatus. Because HLA typing was missing for some donors at each locus, association tests included only the typed subset. The 87-base-pair reads could not distinguish some IMGT-functional V segments, including TRBV6-2 and TRBV6-3, so those segments were excluded.

Note on this clone: No antigen is known for it. No clone much larger than this one lies a single base away; base qualities are absent.

Libraries came from the immunoSEQ multiplex PCR assay. The multiplex PCR relied on a mix of 60 forward primers for TCR Vbeta segments and 13 reverse primers for TCR Jbeta segments. The CDR3 region of rearranged TCR beta genes was amplified from genomic DNA with a multiplex PCR assay. Amplified TCR beta libraries were sequenced as 87-base-pair reads on the Illumina HiSeq System. As for the original processing: In a later analysis, roughly 80 million unique TCR beta chains were counted across the approximately 670 repertoires, and about 9.9 million of these chains were shared by at least two donors. A nearest-neighbor algorithm error-corrected the raw reads and collapsed the reads into unique sequences, merging closely related sequences to remove PCR and sequencing errors. Alignment of CDR3 sequences to IMGT reference sequences was used to assign V, D and J gene segments. Each retained sequence needed at least a six-nucleotide match to both a V gene segment and a J gene segment. Rearrangements were classified as productive when the CDR3 lacked stop codons and remained in frame with V and J, and all other rearrangements were classified as non-productive. Following IMGT convention, CDR3 was defined as the stretch from the second conserved V-encoded cysteine up to the conserved J-encoded phenylalanine. Sequences without an unambiguous match to a single V gene segment were excluded from the earlier analysis of approximately 600 of the donors. In an earlier analysis of about 590 of the donors, a V segment was called functional when productive rearrangements were above 56.7%, and segregating when the standard deviation between donors exceeded 5%. A statistical classification framework was developed to diagnose cytomegalovirus status using the catalog of TCR beta chain sequences. In a later analysis, TCR nucleotide sequences were compared against IMGT/GENE-DB human TR gene sequences so that V and J genes could be assigned. A later analysis assigned CDR3 sequences and most-parsimonious VDJ recombination scenarios with the TCRdist pipeline. In a later analysis, each TCR beta chain was defined by its CDR3 amino acid sequence together with its V-gene family, and reads lacking a unique V-gene family were excluded. A later analysis removed 592 highly shared, low-generation-probability nucleotide sequences to deal with suspected cross-contamination and a sequencing artifact. In a later analysis, a clonal expansion index for each public chain was calculated from normalized within-repertoire ranks of inferred template counts. Generation probabilities in a later analysis came from a VDJ recombination model fitted to out-of-frame rearrangements, and those results were checked against IGoR. In a later analysis, TCR-TCR, TCR-HLA and TCR-CMV co-occurrence was scored with hypergeometric tests, and a repertoire-size bias correction was applied to TCR pairs. False discovery rates were estimated in a later analysis by permuting HLA or CMV assignments 20 times. A later analysis grouped co-occurring TCRs with DBSCAN, adding TCRdist sequence similarity when clustering within HLA-allele-positive subsets. Co-occurrence clustering excluded repertoires with fewer than 30,000 or more than 120,000 public chains, plus five with anomalous nucleotide sharing. The clones in this table, taken by TCRdb from immuneACCESS, are in-frame only. Not every clone is retained; where verified, under half of the shortfall comes from an unresolved V gene, and the cause of the rest is unknown. Clone size and V and J calls were adopted from that table, with D and trimming inferred from the DNA. Within this sample are 150,000 to 200,000 clones, with more than 65% of them counted one time only. The ten largest make up about 5.6% of the sample.

The cohort comprised around 700 healthy bone marrow donors. Cohort members were all nominally healthy when sampled, although unrecorded immune exposures were likely present. The donor tested CMV seropositive, placing the donor among the roughly 270 seropositive members of the cohort. A peripheral blood sample was provided by each donor, and peripheral blood mononuclear cells were used for TCR beta sequencing. Genomic DNA extraction from the blood cell samples was performed with the Qiagen DNeasy Blood Extraction Kit. Including the terminal cysteine and phenylalanine, the CDR3 comprises 15 residues. The kept DNA is CDR3 alone, 45 bases in frame from the first base. Via the germline V gene, CDR1 is LGHNA and CDR2 YSLEER. Trimming takes 3 bases off V and 5 bases off J; junction bases not matched to a gene: 5.

The material sequenced was PBMCs. This clonotype was obtained from a woman aged 25 to 45 in good health and CMV-seropositive. Recombination connected TRBV4-3 to TRBJ2-5, with 11 bases matching TRBD2. The CDR3 sequence is CASSQETSGGETQYF. The DNA sequence is TGCGCCAGCAGCCAGGAAACTAGCGGGGGTGAGACCCAGTACTTC.